This T cell receptor (beta chain) emerged from a study of blood T cell repertoires in COVID-19. The V gene's germline CDR1 is SGHTA and CDR2 FQGTGA. The CDR3 runs 14 residues. The germline V and J ends were trimmed by 6 bases and 4 bases, with 15 bases remaining between them. Profiled with immunoSEQ multiplex PCR; TCRdb holds only in-frame clones, not every one. The sample lists under 120,000 clones; 69% were seen once. This chain connects TRBV7-3 to TRBJ1-1; no reliable D call. Sequenced: peripheral blood. The receptor comes from a man of 80 years or more with acute or convalescent COVID-19. This chain's CDR3 is CASSPDPGSTEAFF. The DNA of the CDR3 is TGTGCCAGCAGTCCGGACCCCGGGAGCACTGAAGCTTTCTTT.